This T cell receptor beta chain emerged from a study of T-cell memory formation after mild COVID-19. Study context: TCR clusters were largely donor specific. Points from the study as a whole: A second wave of clones peaked on day 37, and their SARS-CoV-2 specificity went unconfirmed. CD4+ contracting clones lay mainly in CM and EM, CD8+ ones in EMRA.

Constant-segment primers and 5'RACE yielded cDNA libraries for TCR alpha and TCR beta, each carrying sample barcodes and UMIs. A single record per CDR3 protein comes from TCRdb applying MiXCR to the 5' RACE reads. Among 470,000 or so distinct CDR3 sequences, roughly 18% were seen once, and the ten largest hold approximately 21%. The V gene's germline CDR1 is SGHRS and CDR2 YFSETQ. The CDR3 totals 15 residues. Trimming at V came to 1 base and at J to 3 bases, leaving 4 bases not matched to a gene. About this clonotype itself: Antigen specificity is unknown.

The chain carries TRBV5-1 and TRBJ2-7, with 10 bases fitting TRBD2. The sample taken for sequencing was PBMCs or a T cell subset sorted from them (not recorded which). The sequence was obtained from a man aged 18 to 30 who had mild COVID-19 (a few samples of this study predate the infection). Cell type and time point are not known. CDR3 amino acids: CASSLKASGGYEQYV. In DNA form, the CDR3 reads TGCGCCAGCAGCTTGAAGGCTAGCGGGGGCTACGAGCAGTACGTC.